This passage covers 9 T cell receptor beta chains from one sample sequenced in a study of T cell responses to AZD1222 COVID-19 vaccine. TCRdb's table, derived via immunoSEQ multiplex PCR, lists solely in-frame clones and lacks some. Counted here are around 150,000 clones, 92% occurring once; the ten biggest clones make up approximately 3.6%. The sample consisted of peripheral blood, taken 28 days after the second AZD1222 dose. All receptors derive from an adult who received the AZD1222 COVID-19 vaccine.

This chain links TRBV6-5 with TRBJ2-3; D is perhaps TRBD1 (7 bases). The CDR3 is 14 amino acids. The V end was cut by 6 bases, the J end by 0 bases, with 10 bases between. Germline CDR1 reads MNHEY; CDR2 reads SVGAGI. CDR3 sequence reads: CASSRGVSTDTQYF. CDR3 nucleotide sequence: TGTGCCAGCAGCAGGGGGGTTAGCACAGATACGCAGTATTTT.

The genes are TRBV10-1 and TRBJ1-1; 8 bases align to TRBD1. Looked up from germline, CDR1 is WNHNN and CDR2 is SYGVQD (reference sequence). This CDR3 spans 15 amino acids. The V and J ends lost 3 bases and 1 base, in that order; junction bases with no gene match: 4. CDR3 residues: CASSDPGTGNTEAFF. The DNA for the CDR3 is TGCGCCAGCAGTGATCCCGGGACAGGGAACACTGAAGCTTTCTTT.

V gene TRBV29-1 combines with J gene TRBJ2-3; 7 bases match TRBD2. Germline loops: CDR1 SQVTM, CDR2 ANQGSEA. Germline trimming cut 3 bases from V and 3 bases from J; bases unmatched to any gene: 3. The length of the CDR3 is 13 residues. The CDR3 region is CSVDTGGTDTQYF. The CDR3 DNA is TGCAGCGTTGACACCGGGGGGACAGATACGCAGTATTTT.

This clone turned up a few times. The chain links TRBV10-3 to TRBJ2-7; 12 bases line up with TRBD1. The V segment lost 0 bases and the J segment 7 bases; nucleotides outside the gene matches: 7. CDR3 length: 16 amino acids. CDR1 is ENHRY, CDR2 SYGVKD, per germline. The CDR3 spells CAISESPGQGAREQYF. The CDR3 DNA sequence: TGTGCCATCAGTGAGTCTCCGGGACAGGGGGCTCGGGAGCAGTACTTC.

The chain carries TRBV5-5 and TRBJ1-1; D is ambiguous. Germline V gene lookup returns CDR1 SGHKS and CDR2 YYEKEE (reference sequence). V was pared by 1 base and J by 0 bases, with 7 bases between. The CDR3 totals 14 residues. The CDR3 DNA follows: TGTGCCAGCAGCTTGCAACAGATGAACACTGAAGCTTTCTTT. It codes for CASSLQQMNTEAFF.

This chain links TRBV5-1 with TRBJ2-5, with a possible D match to TRBD2 (6 bases). The CDR3 sequence is 14 residues long. Trimming stripped 5 bases from V and 6 bases from J, with 17 bases between. Germline CDR1 and CDR2: SGHRS and YFSETQ. For the CDR3, the DNA is TGCGCCAGCAGTACGGAGGGTGTTCAGAAGACCCAGTACTTC. It codes for CASSTEGVQKTQYF.

The chain uses TRBV11-3 and TRBJ2-1, with 8 bases identical to TRBD1. Unmatched junction bases numbered 2, after V lost 5 bases and J lost 2 bases. The germline V gene has CDR1 SGHNT and CDR2 YENEEA. The CDR3 is 14 amino acids. The CDR3 DNA follows: TGTGCCAGCAGCACGGGACAGGCCTACAATGAGCAGTTCTTC. This gives the protein CASSTGQAYNEQFF.

This clone is a singleton in its sample. The chain combines TRBV14 with TRBJ1-1; D not certain. The CDR3 consists of 14 residues. V gave up 1 base and J gave up 4 bases, with 10 bases separating them. From germline, CDR1 is SGHDN and CDR2 FVKESK. DNA for the CDR3: TGTGCCAGCAGCCAAGGAGGGTATGGCACTGAAGCTTTCTTT. Its translation is CASSQGGYGTEAFF.

In this sample, this clone turned up once. The V and J genes are TRBV2 and TRBJ2-3, with D tentatively TRBD1 (6 bases). CDR1 is SNHLY and CDR2 is FYNNEI in the germline V gene. CDR3 length equals 14 residues. The germline V and J ends were trimmed by 6 bases and 6 bases, with 16 bases remaining between them. The CDR3 loop is CASRDIQGRDTQYF. The CDR3 DNA sequence: TGTGCCAGCAGGGATATACAGGGTCGTGATACGCAGTATTTT. Full variable domain (rest looked up from reference TRBV2 and TRBJ2-3): EPEVTQTPSHQVTQMGQEVILRCVPISNHLYFYWYRQILGQKVEFLVSFYNNEISEKSEIFDDQFSVERPDGSNFTLKIRSTKLEDSAMYFCASRDIQGRDTQYFGPGTRLTVL.